Sequencing of this TCR beta chain was carried out in a study of T cells after yellow fever vaccination. Broader study findings: Relatively few clonotypes were ones that appeared in both CD4 and CD8 compartments. At around 95% for CD4 and 70% to 90% for CD8, most primary-vaccination clones showed up again after the booster.

Template-switching 5'RACE yielded the TCR cDNA; a universal primer site and UMIs were added in the process. One entry per CDR3 protein results from TCRdb running MiXCR on the 5' RACE reads. The repertoire has tens of thousands of distinct CDR3 sequences, more than 5.5% of them found once; the top ten carry approximately 30%. This clonotype was recorded at least ten times. Its antigen is not identified. Germline CDR1 is DFQATT and CDR2 is SNEGSKA (reference sequence). Trimming removed 6 bases from V and 2 bases from J, with 15 bases in between. The CDR3 contains 14 residues. This receptor was obtained from a man aged 18 to 29 who received the YFV17D yellow fever vaccine. The sample was CD8+ T cells sorted from PBMCs, taken around 10 days after the first yellow fever vaccination. The gene calls are TRBV20-1 and TRBJ2-3; D may correspond to TRBD1 or TRBD2 (6 bases each). CDR3 in amino acids: CSADWGATTDTQYF. DNA for the CDR3: TGCAGTGCCGATTGGGGGGCGACCACAGATACGCAGTATTTT.